The T cell receptor (beta chain) under discussion was sequenced for a study of T cells in Graves' hyperthyroidism and ophthalmopathy. This clonotype was counted a single time. Its target is not known. Amplification yielded TCR beta CDR3 regions, with RNA transcripts as the source. The HTBI primer set served for first-round RT-PCR of the TCR CDR3. From the multiplex PCR reads, TCRdb called clonotypes with MiXCR, one entry per CDR3 protein. This table holds some 550,000 distinct CDR3 sequences, about 20% found once. Findings and limits, study-wide: Most clonotypes that expanded in the thyroid above 0.001 also showed up in blood.

From germline, CDR1 is LNHDA and CDR2 SQIVND (reference sequence). The CDR3 length is 13 residues. The ends were cut back, 5 bases at V and 3 bases at J, with 11 bases in the middle. This sequence originates from a young man with Graves' hyperthyroidism. The material sequenced was blood. This chain links TRBV19 with TRBJ2-7, with D uncertain. The CDR3 region has the DNA TGTGCCAGTAGTCCCGGATATAACTACGAGCAGTACTTC. Translated, it gives CASSPGYNYEQYF. Combining the CDR3 with reference TRBV19 and TRBJ2-7 gives the whole variable domain DGGITQSPKYLFRKEGQNVTLSCEQNLNHDAMYWYRQDPGQGLRLIYYSQIVNDFQKGDIAEGYSVSREKKESFPLTVTSAQKNPTAFYLCASSPGYNYEQYFGPGTRLTVT.